One sample yielded the 17 T cell receptor beta chains listed below, sequenced in a study of CD8 T cells in Susac syndrome (dated by TCRdb to about 2019). Library construction relied on the immunoSEQ multiplex PCR assay. RNA was extracted with the RNeasy kit and 0.5 to 1 ug was reverse transcribed using random hexamers. The public reads were quality trimmed at Q25 with fastp and then assembled into clones with MiXCR by TCRdb, keeping productive beta chains. Each entry merges the rows of one CDR3 protein and shows their most common DNA and genes. The sample table lists more than 65,000 distinct CDR3 sequences, approximately 95% of them with a count of one. In total, the top ten clones hold approximately 0.49% of the sample. The sample taken for sequencing was CD8+ T cells from PBMCs. The receptors stem from a human donor with Susac syndrome.

CDR3 amino acids: CASSAAPPEQFF. CDR3 coding DNA: TGTGCCAGCAGTGCTGCTCCCCCTGAGCAGTTCTTC. This chain connects TRBV28 to TRBJ2-1; D not certain. Trimming took off 5 bases at V and 9 bases at J, with 11 bases between the two ends. Germline V gene lookup returns CDR1 MDHEN and CDR2 SYDVKM. This CDR3 spans 12 amino acids.

The chain is built from TRBV7-2 and TRBJ2-5; 11 nucleotides agree with TRBD2. Germline CDR1 and CDR2: SGHTA and FQGNSA. The junction had 4 bases not matched to a gene; V was cut back by 3 bases and J by 4 bases. The CDR3 length is 15 residues. The CDR3 region has the DNA TGTGCCAGCAGCTTCCATAGCGGGAGGGGAGAGACCCAGTACTTC. It is translated as CASSFHSGRGETQYF.

The V gene is TRBV7-2, the J gene TRBJ2-1; D call uncertain. The CDR3 is made up of 17 amino acids. V lost 5 bases and J 7 bases, leaving 24 bases between the germline ends. CDR1 SGHTA and CDR2 FQGNSA come from the germline V gene. The CDR3: CASSHTGYRALWNEQFF. The CDR3 DNA is TGTGCCAGCAGCCACACCGGTTACCGGGCTCTCTGGAATGAGCAGTTCTTC. Filled out from reference TRBV7-2 and TRBJ2-1, the complete variable domain reads GAGVSQSPSNKVTEKGKDVELRCDPISGHTALYWYRQSLGQGLEFLIYFQGNSAPDKSGLPSDRFSAERTGGSVSTLTIQRTQQEDSAVYLCASSHTGYRALWNEQFFGPGTRLTVL.

This clonotype has just one count. J is TRBJ2-7 and V is TRBV5-1; 7 bases are a match to TRBD2. Germline CDR1 is SGHRS and CDR2 is YFSETQ. The CDR3 totals 14 residues. J lost 7 bases, V lost 2 bases, and 9 bases had no gene match. The CDR3 spells CASSLSGTLGEQYF. CDR3 sequence (DNA): TGCGCCAGCAGCTTAAGCGGGACCCTGGGGGAGCAGTACTTC.

The chain carries TRBV28 and TRBJ1-4; 9 nucleotides align to TRBD1. V was clipped by 6 bases and J by 5 bases; unmatched bases: 13. The CDR3 sequence is 17 residues long. Germline values: CDR1 MDHEN, CDR2 SYDVKM. DNA of the CDR3: TGTGCCAGCAGCCCACCTCGGACAGGGGAAAGAAATGAAAAACTGTTTTTT. It yields the protein CASSPPRTGERNEKLFF.

J is TRBJ2-7 and V is TRBV4-3; D is uncertain. CDR3 size: 12 residues. Trimming stripped 1 base from V and 3 bases from J, with 4 bases between. The germline V gene encodes CDR1 LGHNA and CDR2 YSLEER. The CDR3 region is CASSQGNYEQYF. In nucleotides, the CDR3 is TGCGCCAGCAGCCAAGGGAACTACGAGCAGTACTTC.

This clonotype is a singleton in its sample. The rearrangement links TRBV19 to TRBJ2-5; TRBD2 aligns across 8 bases. In germline, CDR1 is LNHDA, CDR2 SQIVND (reference sequence). The CDR3 length is 14 residues. The V segment lost 6 bases and the J segment 2 bases; nucleotides outside the gene matches: 5. CDR3 in amino acids: CASSLAGTQETQYF. The CDR3, as DNA: TGTGCCAGTAGCCTAGCGGGCACTCAAGAGACCCAGTACTTC.

V usage is TRBV29-1 and J usage is TRBJ2-7, with D possibly matching TRBD1 (9 bases). Germline V gene sequence: CDR1 SQVTM, CDR2 ANQGSEA. Trimming removed 4 bases from V and 2 bases from J, with 15 bases in between. The CDR3 consists of 14 residues. CDR3 DNA sequence: TGCAGCGTTGCCGGGGGGGACAGGGCCTACGAGCAGTACTTC. It codes for CSVAGGDRAYEQYF.

The chain links TRBV7-9 to TRBJ2-7, with unresolved D. CDR3 length: 13 amino acids. V was cut by 8 bases and J by 0 bases, with 11 bases left in between. Germline assignment: CDR1 SEHNR and CDR2 FQNEAQ (reference sequence). The CDR3 loop is CASVAGASYEQYF. Written as DNA, the CDR3 is TGTGCCAGCGTGGCAGGCGCCTCCTACGAGCAGTACTTC.

The V call is TRBV14, the J call TRBJ2-5; D is unclear. The CDR3 length is 13 residues. V gave up 1 base and J gave up 2 bases, with 5 bases separating them. The V gene's germline CDR1 is SGHDN and CDR2 FVKESK. CDR3 sequence reads: CASSQGAQETQYF. As DNA, the CDR3 is TGTGCCAGCAGCCAAGGGGCACAAGAGACCCAGTACTTC.

The chain links TRBV7-6 to TRBJ2-1, with 14 nucleotides matching TRBD2. The CDR3 totals 19 residues. Germline-derived CDR1 and CDR2 are SGHVS and FNYEAQ. Germline trimming cut 4 bases from V and 2 bases from J; bases unmatched to any gene: 10. The CDR3 DNA is TGTGCCAGCAGCTATCCCGGGACTAGCGGGAGAAATACCTACAATGAGCAGTTCTTC. The encoded protein is CASSYPGTSGRNTYNEQFF.

The table lists this clonotype with a count of one. V and J are TRBV12-3 or TRBV12-4 and TRBJ1-1; D remains ambiguous. Trimming cost V 1 base and J 3 bases, with 9 bases left between them. This CDR3 is 14 amino acids long. CDR3 coding DNA: TGTGCCAGCAGTTTAGTTTCCGGGTACACTGAAGCTTTCTTT. Amino acid sequence: CASSLVSGYTEAFF.

The chain carries TRBV20-1 and TRBJ2-1; D is ambiguous. V shed 4 bases and J shed 10 bases, with 11 bases lying between them. The CDR3 is 11 amino acids. Germline loops: CDR1 DFQATT, CDR2 SNEGSKA (reference sequence). DNA for the CDR3: TGCAGTGCTATTCTTCTCGGGGAGCAGTTCTTC. It is translated as CSAILLGEQFF.

The chain has TRBV30 and TRBJ1-1; 8 bases align to TRBD1. Germline V lookup: CDR1 GTSNPN, CDR2 SVGIG (reference sequence). This CDR3 is built from 13 residues. V dropped 3 bases and J dropped 7; count of bases not matched to a gene: 7. The CDR3 DNA reads TGTGCCTGGAGCGGACAGGGTGGCGGTGAAGCTTTCTTT. Protein sequence: CAWSGQGGGEAFF.

The rearrangement links TRBV12-3 or TRBV12-4 to TRBJ2-7, with D tentatively TRBD1 (6 bases). V was clipped by 6 bases and J by 3 bases, with 12 bases between them. This CDR3 region has 13 residues. The CDR3 DNA reads TGTGCCAGCAGCCTGGGGACACACTACGAGCAGTACTTC. This translates into CASSLGTHYEQYF.

The CDR3 region has the DNA TGTGCCAGCAGCCTTAGACTGGTCCCAGGCGAGCAGTACTTC. Translating gives CASSLRLVPGEQYF. This sequence joins TRBV7-9 and TRBJ2-7, with D unclear. The CDR3 extends over 14 amino acids. Germline CDR1 and CDR2: SEHNR and FQNEAQ (reference sequence). V shed 5 bases and J shed 6 bases, with 17 bases lying between them.

The chain joins TRBV29-1 to TRBJ1-2; D gene uncertain. Trimming stripped 4 bases from V and 2 bases from J, with 11 bases between. The germline V gene has CDR1 SQVTM and CDR2 ANQGSEA. CDR3 length: 13 amino acids. The CDR3 sequence is CSVVSYENYGYTF. CDR3 bases: TGCAGCGTTGTTAGTTACGAGAACTATGGCTACACCTTC.